This T cell receptor beta chain was obtained from a study of T cell responses to AZD1222 COVID-19 vaccine. With regard to this clone: As yet, its antigen is unknown.

Study results and limitations: Spike as a whole was targeted by vaccine-associated CD4 TCRs, dominant at 160-218 and 743-854.

The CDR3 runs 14 residues. V lost 0 bases and J 3 bases, leaving 8 bases between the germline ends. The V gene's germline CDR1 is GTSNPN and CDR2 SVGIG (reference sequence). Profiled with immunoSEQ multiplex PCR; TCRdb holds only in-frame clones, not every one. The sample has 180,000 or so clones, more than 80% seen once. This specimen was peripheral blood, taken on day 0 of AZD1222 vaccination. This receptor was identified in an adult in good health. This chain links TRBV30 with TRBJ2-2; D gene ambiguous. The CDR3 region is CAWSVPGYTGELFF. CDR3 nucleotide sequence: TGTGCCTGGAGTGTACCGGGTTACACCGGGGAGCTGTTTTTT.